This T cell receptor beta chain was sequenced during a study of T-cell reconstitution after alpha-beta-depleted transplantation in children. General study findings and limits: The authors attributed T-cell counts and diversity one year after transplant mostly to newly produced T cells.

This CDR3 is 13 amino acids long. CDR1 and CDR2 from the germline V gene are SGHRS and YFSETQ. V lost 9 bases and J 0 bases, leaving 11 bases between the germline ends. The table lists this clonotype with many counts. Its specificity is not known. Unique molecular identifiers were used in preparing the TCRbeta library. Each CDR3 protein gets one entry after TCRdb re-called the PCR reads with MiXCR. The repertoire holds around 130,000 distinct CDR3 sequences, around a tenth seen once, with nearly 25% in the top ten. The gene calls are TRBV5-1 and TRBJ2-3; D gene uncertain. Sample: PBMCs, mostly from graft donor cells, taken 180 days after TCRalphabeta/CD19-depleted stem cell transplant. The clonotype originates from a girl less than two years old who had a stem cell transplant for combined immunodeficiency, so the T cells may come from the graft donor. The CDR3 bases are TGCGCCACCAGGAAGGACAGCACAGATACGCAGTATTTT. Its protein product is CATRKDSTDTQYF.